The 28 T cell receptor beta chains given below trace back to one sample, sequenced in a study of T cells after yellow fever vaccination. Via MiXCR, TCRdb re-called the 5' RACE reads, giving one row per CDR3 protein. The data contain under 200,000 distinct CDR3 sequences, approximately 6.7% of them singletons. The starting material was CD4+ T cells sorted from PBMCs, obtained 4 to 6 days after the first yellow fever vaccination. These receptors came from a man between 18 and 29 years old who received the YFV17D yellow fever vaccine.

The chain employs TRBV28 and TRBJ1-2, with D possibly being TRBD1 (5 bases). Per germline, CDR1 MDHEN and CDR2 SYDVKM. The V gene lost 6 bases and the J gene lost 4 bases, with 12 bases spanning the gap. The CDR3 is made up of 13 amino acids. The CDR3 DNA reads as TGTGCCAGCAGACCAGGGAGTCTCTATGGCTACACCTTC. It encodes CASRPGSLYGYTF.

In this sample, this clonotype turned up many times. The V and J genes are TRBV2 and TRBJ1-1; D gene uncertain. This CDR3 is 13 amino acids long. Germline CDR1 SNHLY, CDR2 FYNNEI. V was pared by 4 bases and J by 5 bases, with 11 bases between. The CDR3 here is CASSAAPRTEAFF. For the CDR3, the DNA is TGTGCCAGCAGTGCCGCACCCCGGACTGAAGCTTTCTTT.

Many counts were recorded for this clonotype. The J gene is TRBJ2-5, the V gene TRBV7-8, with D possibly called TRBD1 or TRBD2 (6 bases each). The V end lost 9 bases, the J end lost 3 bases, and 20 bases lay between the germline ends. The CDR3 loop spans 15 amino acids. The V gene's germline CDR1 is SGHVS and CDR2 FQNEAQ. The CDR3 spells CASHRTGGREETQYF. Here the CDR3 DNA reads TGTGCCAGTCACCGTACCGGGGGCCGGGAAGAGACCCAGTACTTC.

This clonotype was recorded many times. DNA of the CDR3: TGTGCCAGCAGCTCCCTAGCGGGTTACAATGAGCAGTTCTTC. Amino acids: CASSSLAGYNEQFF. The J gene is TRBJ2-1, the V gene TRBV7-9, with TRBD2 identical over 8 bases. Per the germline V gene, CDR1 is SEHNR and CDR2 is FQNEAQ (reference sequence). With V trimmed by 4 bases and J by 4 bases, 3 bases remained unmatched. The CDR3 has 14 residues.

This clonotype has just a few counts. The CDR3 protein is CAIDLRTREETQYF. The CDR3 coding sequence is TGTGCCATCGACCTACGGACTAGGGAAGAGACCCAGTACTTC. This sequence joins TRBV6-2 or TRBV6-3 and TRBJ2-5; 7 bases align to TRBD2. Trimming cost V 10 bases and J 3 bases; bases outside gene matches: 11. Germline V gene data show CDR1 as MNHEY and CDR2 as SVGEGT. The CDR3 sequence is 14 residues long.

The chain couples TRBV7-9 to TRBJ1-1; D may be TRBD1 (5 bases). The V gene lost 7 bases and the J gene lost 1 base, with 16 bases spanning the gap. CDR3 length: 15 amino acids. Germline V lookup: CDR1 SEHNR, CDR2 FQNEAQ (reference sequence). The CDR3 DNA reads TGTGCCAGCACCCCCGGAGGACAAAAGAACACTGAAGCTTTCTTT. Encoded protein: CASTPGGQKNTEAFF.

The table lists this clonotype with many counts. The genes are TRBV7-9 and TRBJ2-4; TRBD2 aligns across 7 bases. CDR1 and CDR2 from the germline V gene are SEHNR and FQNEAQ (reference sequence). The J segment lost 9 bases and the V segment lost 4 bases, leaving 12 bases of the junction unmatched. This CDR3 spans 15 amino acids. CDR3 residues: CASSSRVLGGGIQYF. DNA of the CDR3: TGTGCCAGCAGCTCTAGGGTGCTGGGGGGGGGCATTCAGTACTTC. The full variable domain, its missing parts supplied by reference TRBV7-9 and TRBJ2-4, is DTGVSQNPRHKITKRGQNVTFRCDPISEHNRLYWYRQTLGQGPEFLTYFQNEAQLEKSRLLSDRFSAERPKGSFSTLEIQRTEQGDSAMYLCASSSRVLGGGIQYFGAGTRLSVL.

The table lists this clonotype with many counts. The DNA of the CDR3 is TGCAGTGCGAGGACAGGGAGACCCGATCAGCCCCAGCATTTT. Its translation: CSARTGRPDQPQHF. V gene TRBV20-1 combines with J gene TRBJ1-5; 8 nucleotides align to TRBD1. The germline gives CDR1 DFQATT, CDR2 SNEGSKA (reference sequence). The trim removed 6 bases at V and 5 bases at J, leaving 9 bases unmatched. The CDR3 spans 14 residues.

In this sample, this clonotype turned up many times. The chain has TRBV6-5 and TRBJ2-3; 8 bases map to TRBD2. The trim removed 10 bases at V and 6 bases at J, leaving 15 bases unmatched. The CDR3 has 15 amino acids. Germline loops: CDR1 MNHEY, CDR2 SVGAGI. The CDR3 is CATGRSGTSGDTQYF. The CDR3 DNA reads as TGTGCCACCGGGCGGTCCGGGACTAGTGGGGATACGCAGTATTTT.

This clonotype showed up many times. CDR3 nucleotide sequence: TGCAGTGCTTCCGGACTAGCGGCGAACCAAGAGACCCAGTACTTC. Translated: CSASGLAANQETQYF. V is TRBV20-1 and J is TRBJ2-5; 10 nucleotides line up with TRBD2. CDR1 and CDR2 (germline): DFQATT, SNEGSKA (reference sequence). CDR3 length equals 15 residues. V shed 5 bases and J 0 bases; nucleotides not matched to a gene: 6.

The V and J genes are TRBV20-1 and TRBJ2-3; 8 positions agree with TRBD1. This CDR3 has 14 residues. V dropped 7 bases and J dropped 4; count of bases not matched to a gene: 10. In germline, CDR1 is DFQATT, CDR2 SNEGSKA (reference sequence). The CDR3 nucleotides read TGCAGTGTACCCCCCGGACAGGGTGCAGATACGCAGTATTTT. Translating gives CSVPPGQGADTQYF.

At least ten counts were recorded for this clonotype. The chain joins TRBV29-1 to TRBJ2-3; no firm D call. The CDR3 totals 12 residues. Germline CDR1 SQVTM, CDR2 ANQGSEA. Trimming stripped 0 bases from V and 6 bases from J, with 7 bases between. This chain's CDR3 is CSVEDTRDTQYF. Written as DNA, the CDR3 is TGCAGCGTTGAAGATACGAGGGATACGCAGTATTTT.

This chain connects TRBV5-1 to TRBJ1-5; 11 positions agree with TRBD1. The V segment lost 3 bases and the J segment 7 bases; nucleotides outside the gene matches: 3. From germline, CDR1 is SGHRS and CDR2 YFSETQ. CDR3 length: 14 amino acids. The CDR3 region is CASSSGTGGQPQHF. The CDR3 DNA is TGCGCCAGCAGCTCCGGGACAGGGGGACAGCCCCAGCATTTT.

Many counts were recorded for this clonotype. CDR3 coding DNA: TGCAGTGCTAGTCAGGGGAACACTGAAGCTTTCTTT. Translating gives CSASQGNTEAFF. The chain links TRBV20-1 to TRBJ1-1; possible D gene TRBD1, 5 bases. Germline V gives CDR1 DFQATT, CDR2 SNEGSKA (reference sequence). The CDR3 spans 12 residues. V lost 3 bases and J 1 base, leaving 6 bases between the germline ends.

This clonotype was picked up many times. This chain uses TRBV5-6 with TRBJ2-3; D might be TRBD2 (7 bases). The CDR3 runs to 16 residues. V shed 0 bases and J shed 6 bases, with 17 bases lying between them. Looked up from germline, CDR1 is SGHDT and CDR2 is YYEEEE. CDR3 coding DNA: TGTGCCAGCAGCTTGGATCTTCCGGGGGGCAGGGATACGCAGTATTTT. Its translation is CASSLDLPGGRDTQYF.

This clonotype was counted at least ten times. The V and J genes are TRBV13 and TRBJ1-2; 7 nucleotides line up with TRBD1. Unmatched junction bases numbered 6, after V lost 5 bases and J lost 3 bases. In germline, CDR1 is PRHDT, CDR2 FYEKMQ (reference sequence). This CDR3 has 14 amino acids. The CDR3 sequence is CASSTTGTDYGYTF. CDR3 in DNA: TGTGCCAGCAGCACTACCGGGACAGACTATGGCTACACCTTC.

The sample holds many counts of this clonotype. This chain uses TRBV7-9 with TRBJ2-7; 9 bases agree with TRBD1. In germline, CDR1 is SEHNR, CDR2 FQNEAQ (reference sequence). Trimming cost V 1 base and J 6 bases; bases outside gene matches: 4. CDR3 size: 14 residues. Here the CDR3 reads CASSLGDRASEQYF. In nucleotides, the CDR3 is TGTGCCAGCAGCTTAGGGGACAGGGCCTCCGAGCAGTACTTC.

This clonotype has only a few counts. This chain connects TRBV11-2 to TRBJ2-3; TRBD2 matches at 15 bases. J gave up 2 bases and V 5 bases, and 8 bases lay outside the gene matches. This CDR3 comprises 18 residues. Per germline, CDR1 SGHAT and CDR2 FQNNGV. CDR3 sequence: CASSQAGTSGGLTDTQYF. DNA for the CDR3: TGTGCCAGCAGCCAAGCCGGGACTAGCGGGGGGCTCACAGATACGCAGTATTTT. Combining the CDR3 with reference TRBV11-2 and TRBJ2-3 gives the whole variable domain EAGVAQSPRYKIIEKRQSVAFWCNPISGHATLYWYQQILGQGPKLLIQFQNNGVVDDSQLPKDRFSAERLKGVDSTLKIQPAKLEDSAVYLCASSQAGTSGGLTDTQYFGPGTRLTVL.

This clonotype was seen repeatedly, ten times or more. V gene TRBV7-2 combines with J gene TRBJ2-1, with D unclear. Trimming shortened V by 2 bases and J by 12 bases, and 14 bases separated the two germline ends. The CDR3 covers 13 residues. CDR1 is SGHTA and CDR2 is FQGNSA in the germline V gene. The CDR3 spells CASSLRAGPGQFF. The CDR3 DNA reads TGTGCCAGCAGCTTAAGGGCTGGTCCTGGGCAGTTCTTC. The variable domain in full, completed from reference TRBV7-2 and TRBJ2-1, reads GAGVSQSPSNKVTEKGKDVELRCDPISGHTALYWYRQSLGQGLEFLIYFQGNSAPDKSGLPSDRFSAERTGGSVSTLTIQRTQQEDSAVYLCASSLRAGPGQFFGPGTRLTVL.

The chain recombines TRBV20-1 with TRBJ1-5; 9 positions agree with TRBD1. The V and J ends lost 5 bases and 7 bases, in that order; junction bases with no gene match: 6. The V gene's germline CDR1 is DFQATT and CDR2 SNEGSKA (reference sequence). CDR3 length: 13 amino acids. DNA of the CDR3: TGCAGTGCTTCGGACAGGGGTGGACAGCCCCAGCATTTT. Its translation is CSASDRGGQPQHF.

This clonotype was counted many times. The V and J genes are TRBV6-2 or TRBV6-3 and TRBJ1-1, with a weak D call TRBD1 (5 bases). This CDR3 is built from 17 residues. CDR1 and CDR2 (germline): MNHEY, SVGEGT. Trimming stripped 6 bases from V and 0 bases from J, with 20 bases between. CDR3 amino acids: CASSWDFRSIMNTEAFF. The CDR3 DNA sequence: TGTGCCAGCAGCTGGGACTTCAGATCCATCATGAACACTGAAGCTTTCTTT.

J is TRBJ1-1 and V is TRBV11-2; tentatively, D is TRBD1 (6 bases). The V end lost 1 base, the J end lost 5 bases, and 11 bases lay between the germline ends. The germline V gene has CDR1 SGHAT and CDR2 FQNNGV. This CDR3 has 14 amino acids. CDR3 in amino acids: CASSLARGRTEAFF. The CDR3 region has the DNA TGTGCCAGCAGCTTAGCTAGGGGGAGGACTGAAGCTTTCTTT.

This clonotype came up many times. The chain combines TRBV29-1 with TRBJ2-6; 10 bases are shared with TRBD1. Germline V gives CDR1 SQVTM, CDR2 ANQGSEA. V dropped 7 bases and J dropped 2; count of bases not matched to a gene: 2. CDR3 size: 14 residues. CDR3 in amino acids: CSAGQGTGANVLTF. For the CDR3, the DNA is TGCAGCGCGGGACAGGGGACTGGGGCCAACGTCCTGACTTTC.

This clonotype was detected many times. The genes are TRBV5-1 and TRBJ2-2; D is possibly TRBD1 (6 bases). V lost 4 bases to trimming and J lost 7 bases, with 14 bases between them. CDR3 length: 14 amino acids. Germline loops: CDR1 SGHRS, CDR2 YFSETQ. DNA of the CDR3: TGCGCCAGCAGCGCCTTACAGGGAATCGGGGAGCTGTTTTTT. Its protein is CASSALQGIGELFF.

This clonotype was found many times. This chain links TRBV7-2 with TRBJ2-1; tentative D call: TRBD2 (6 bases). Germline V CDR1 and CDR2: SGHTA, FQGNSA. Trimming took off 1 base at V and 7 bases at J, with 11 bases between the two ends. The CDR3 spans 14 residues. This chain's CDR3 is CASSLGGEENEQFF. The CDR3 DNA is TGTGCCAGCAGCTTAGGCGGGGAGGAAAATGAGCAGTTCTTC.

This clonotype occurred a few times. This chain connects TRBV5-1 to TRBJ2-3; D not certain. This CDR3 has 15 residues. Germline CDR1 is SGHRS and CDR2 is YFSETQ. Trimming cost V 0 bases and J 4 bases, with 12 bases left between them. The CDR3 DNA reads as TGCGCCAGCAGCTTGGCGGATCTCTCGGCAGATACGCAGTATTTT. Translated, it gives CASSLADLSADTQYF.

There are many counts of this clonotype. The gene calls are TRBV7-2 and TRBJ2-3, with 16 bases identical to TRBD2. CDR3 length: 17 amino acids. Per the germline V gene, CDR1 is SGHTA and CDR2 is FQGNSA. The V and J ends lost 2 bases and 6 bases, in that order; junction bases with no gene match: 5. As DNA, the CDR3 is TGTGCCAGCAGCTTACGGGGACTAGCGGGGGGGCCGGATACGCAGTATTTT. Translated, it gives CASSLRGLAGGPDTQYF.

This clonotype appeared many times. V gene TRBV5-1 combines with J gene TRBJ2-1, with 11 bases identical to TRBD1. Per germline, CDR1 SGHRS and CDR2 YFSETQ. The CDR3 spans 14 residues. Trimming took 4 bases from V and 7 from J; bases not matched to a gene: 4. In nucleotides, the CDR3 is TGCGCCAGCAGCGCGGGACAGGGGGGTAATGAGCAGTTCTTC. It codes for CASSAGQGGNEQFF. Filled out from reference TRBV5-1 and TRBJ2-1, the complete variable domain reads KAGVTQTPRYLIKTRGQQVTLSCSPISGHRSVSWYQQTPGQGLQFLFEYFSETQRNKGNFPGRFSGRQFSNSRSEMNVSTLELGDSALYLCASSAGQGGNEQFFGPGTRLTVL.